What follows are 22 T cell receptor beta chains derived from one specimen sequenced in a study of shared clonotypes between healthy human individuals. Assay used: immunoSEQ multiplex PCR; TCRdb lists only in-frame clones, some missing. The sample has 2.5 million or so clones, around nine tenths seen once. The sample consisted of naive CD4+ T cells sorted from blood. Subset: CD45RA+ positively selected. Receptor source: a man aged 18 to 29 in good health.

The chain uses TRBV5-1 and TRBJ2-1; TRBD2 matches 13 bases. Germline CDR1 is SGHRS and CDR2 is YFSETQ. Trimming took 3 bases from V and 1 from J; bases not matched to a gene: 10. This CDR3 contains 19 residues. The CDR3 here is CASSWLLAGGQGSYNEQFF. As DNA, the CDR3 is TGCGCCAGCAGCTGGTTACTAGCGGGGGGGCAAGGATCCTACAATGAGCAGTTCTTC.

CDR3 coding DNA: TGCGCCAGCAGTGAGAACAGGGGGCAGGCCGGGGAGCTGTTTTTT. Its translation is CASSENRGQAGELFF. The chain has TRBV10-1 and TRBJ2-2, with TRBD1 matching 9 bases. CDR1 is WNHNN and CDR2 is SYGVQD in the germline V gene (reference sequence). The CDR3 has 15 amino acids. V shed 2 bases, J shed 6 bases, and the junction held 4 bases outside the gene matches.

Details on this clone: Distinct nucleotide sequences in the sample also encode this CDR3. The CDR3 region has the DNA TGTGCCAGTCGGATAGGGCGGAGCACAGATACGCAGTATTTT. This sequence encodes CASRIGRSTDTQYF. V usage is TRBV6-5 and J usage is TRBJ2-3; no firm D call. V lost 9 bases, J lost 0 bases, and 13 bases lay in between. CDR1 and CDR2 (germline): MNHEY, SVGAGI. The CDR3 runs to 14 residues.

This chain links TRBV11-2 with TRBJ1-2; D possibly corresponds to TRBD1 (5 bases). The V and J ends lost 0 bases and 2 bases respectively, with 13 bases between them. The CDR3 runs 16 residues. Germline V gene lookup returns CDR1 SGHAT and CDR2 FQNNGV. In DNA, the CDR3 is TGTGCCAGCAGCTTAGATCGATCTGACAGAAACTATGGCTACACCTTC. Translating it yields CASSLDRSDRNYGYTF.

The chain couples TRBV18 to TRBJ1-1; D might be TRBD1 (6 bases). There are 15 residues in the CDR3. Germline V CDR1 and CDR2: KGHSH, LQKENI. V dropped 3 bases and J dropped 1 base, with 12 bases sitting between them. Here the CDR3 DNA reads TGTGCCAGCTCACCCGCGACAGGTGGGAACACTGAAGCTTTCTTT. Protein: CASSPATGGNTEAFF.

This clone was seen only a few times. The rearrangement uses TRBV18 and TRBJ1-2, with 7 bases matching TRBD1. This CDR3 comprises 15 residues. The germline gives CDR1 KGHSH, CDR2 LQKENI. Trimming cost V 3 bases and J 3 bases; bases outside gene matches: 7. CDR3 coding DNA: TGTGCCAGCTCACCTTACGAGGGGGCACACTATGGCTACACCTTC. It is translated as CASSPYEGAHYGYTF.

About this clone itself: Other DNA sequences in this sample translate to the same CDR3. This rearrangement joins TRBV6-6 to TRBJ1-2; 11 positions match TRBD1. Unmatched junction bases numbered 4, after V lost 2 bases and J lost 5 bases. The CDR3 totals 15 residues. Germline lookup yields CDR1 MNHNY and CDR2 SVGAGI (reference sequence). CDR3 nucleotide sequence: TGTGCCAGCAGTTACCGGGACAGGGGGTTTTATGGCTACACCTTC. Residues: CASSYRDRGFYGYTF.

V is TRBV5-5 and J is TRBJ2-3; 9 positions agree with TRBD1. CDR3 length equals 16 residues. Germline V lookup: CDR1 SGHKS, CDR2 YYEKEE (reference sequence). The J segment lost 3 bases and the V segment lost 4 bases, leaving 9 bases of the junction unmatched. The chain's CDR3 is CASSPQPGQGTDTQYF. The CDR3 nucleotides read TGTGCCAGCAGCCCGCAACCGGGACAGGGAACAGATACGCAGTATTTT.

This clone has a single count. The CDR3 loop is CASTPEHEQYF. In DNA, the CDR3 is TGTGCCAGCACCCCCGAGCACGAGCAGTACTTC. This chain links TRBV25-1 with TRBJ2-5, with D unresolved. The DNA end is a closer match to TRBJ2-7, so the J assignment may be wrong. This CDR3 is 11 amino acids long. The germline V gene has CDR1 MGHDK and CDR2 SYGVNS.

V is TRBV28 and J is TRBJ2-7; maybe TRBD2 (5 bases). Trimming shortened V by 9 bases and J by 0 bases, and 21 bases separated the two germline ends. Germline V gene sequence: CDR1 MDHEN, CDR2 SYDVKM. CDR3 length equals 16 residues. The CDR3 loop is CASTYEGLGRSYEQYF. The CDR3 nucleotides are TGTGCCAGTACTTATGAGGGATTGGGTCGCTCCTACGAGCAGTACTTC.

The rearrangement joins TRBV11-2 to TRBJ2-3; no reliable D call. V dropped 4 bases and J dropped 6 bases, with 5 bases sitting between them. CDR3 size: 11 residues. Germline V gene data show CDR1 as SGHAT and CDR2 as FQNNGV. CDR3 sequence reads: CASSSPDTQYF. Here the CDR3 DNA reads TGTGCCAGCAGCTCCCCCGATACGCAGTATTTT.

Note on this clone: One junction end disagrees with the germline gene, perhaps due to a read error. The J gene is TRBJ1-6, the V gene TRBV7-7; D possibly corresponds to TRBD1 (5 bases). CDR1 is SSHAT and CDR2 is FNYEAQ in the germline V gene (reference sequence). This CDR3 contains 13 residues. The CDR3 spells CASSSGQGSPLHF. DNA for the CDR3: TGTGCTAGCAGCTCCGGTCAGGGTTCACCCCTCCACTTT.

The V and J genes are TRBV25-1 and TRBJ1-5; D not certain. Deletions cut 1 base from V and 4 bases from J, with 5 bases between. Germline CDR1 is MGHDK and CDR2 is SYGVNS. CDR3 length: 13 residues. CDR3 amino acids: CASSELGNQPQHF. Written as DNA, the CDR3 is TGTGCCAGCAGTGAATTGGGAAATCAGCCCCAGCATTTT.

V is TRBV5-6 and J is TRBJ2-1; 8 bases fit TRBD2. This CDR3 is 16 amino acids long. The trim removed 3 bases at V and 5 bases at J, leaving 10 bases unmatched. CDR1 is SGHDT, CDR2 YYEEEE, per germline. This CDR3 reads CASSSMGLGLDNEQFF. CDR3 DNA sequence: TGTGCCAGCAGCTCAATGGGACTAGGATTGGACAATGAGCAGTTCTTC.

The rearrangement uses TRBV6-4 and TRBJ1-5, with 7 bases fitting TRBD1. Germline CDR1 MRHNA, CDR2 SNTAGT. V shed 2 bases, J shed 7 bases, and the junction held 5 bases outside the gene matches. The CDR3 runs to 14 residues. This chain's CDR3 is CASSDQHRGQPQHF. In DNA, the CDR3 is TGTGCCAGCAGTGACCAACACAGGGGACAGCCCCAGCATTTT.

This clone was counted only a few times. The chain employs TRBV4-1 and TRBJ1-1, with D possibly matching TRBD1 (6 bases). Germline CDR1 and CDR2: MGHRA and YSYEKL. V lost 4 bases and J 0 bases, leaving 9 bases between the germline ends. This CDR3 spans 14 amino acids. CDR3 sequence: CASSLGTMNTEAFF. The DNA of the CDR3 is TGCGCCAGCAGCCTGGGGACAATGAACACTGAAGCTTTCTTT.

The chain is built from TRBV5-1 and TRBJ2-5; D is unresolved. CDR3 length: 13 residues. V gave up 7 bases and J gave up 5 bases, with 15 bases separating them. The germline CDR1 and CDR2 sequences are SGHRS and YFSETQ. The CDR3 reads CASSGRAGETQYF. Here the CDR3 DNA reads TGCGCCAGCTCCGGAAGGGCCGGGGAGACCCAGTACTTC.

The rearrangement links TRBV6-5 to TRBJ2-1; 8 bases map to TRBD1. After removal of 6 bases from V and 4 bases from J, the junction contained 8 bases not matched to a gene. Germline V gives CDR1 MNHEY, CDR2 SVGAGI. This CDR3 is built from 15 residues. The CDR3 DNA reads as TGTGCCAGCAGGATGACAGGGGATTGGTACAATGAGCAGTTCTTC. It codes for CASRMTGDWYNEQFF.

V gene TRBV6-5 combines with J gene TRBJ1-4; 9 nucleotides line up with TRBD1. The CDR3 extends over 15 amino acids. Germline assignment: CDR1 MNHEY and CDR2 SVGAGI. The junction had 8 bases not matched to a gene; V was cut back by 6 bases and J by 6 bases. The CDR3 DNA is TGTGCCAGCAGACTAACGGACAGGGGATATGAAAAACTGTTTTTT. Protein sequence: CASRLTDRGYEKLFF.

Concerning this clone: At the DNA level, this CDR3 is encoded by other sequences in the same sample as well. The gene calls are TRBV27 and TRBJ1-2, with D perhaps TRBD1 (5 bases). Germline V gene data show CDR1 as MNHEY and CDR2 as SMNVEV (reference sequence). This CDR3 region has 13 residues. V was cut by 3 bases and J by 4 bases, with 9 bases left in between. CDR3 protein: CASSLTASYGYTF. CDR3 nucleotide sequence: TGTGCCAGCAGTTTGACAGCTTCCTATGGCTACACCTTC.

The V call is TRBV19, the J call TRBJ1-6, with a possible D match to TRBD1 (5 bases). V was pared by 5 bases and J by 14 bases, with 22 bases between. CDR1 LNHDA and CDR2 SQIVND come from the germline V gene (reference sequence). The CDR3 is made up of 15 amino acids. The CDR3 DNA follows: TGTGCCAGTAGTGGAGCCGGGACCCAGGCTGGGACCCTCCACTTT. Its translation is CASSGAGTQAGTLHF. Variable domain in full (rest from reference TRBV19 and TRBJ1-6): DGGITQSPKYLFRKEGQNVTLSCEQNLNHDAMYWYRQDPGQGLRLIYYSQIVNDFQKGDIAEGYSVSREKKESFPLTVTSAQKNPTAFYLCASSGAGTQAGTLHFGNGTRLTVT.

The chain joins TRBV5-1 to TRBJ2-2; 8 bases fit TRBD1. Germline V gene sequence: CDR1 SGHRS, CDR2 YFSETQ. The CDR3 is made up of 13 amino acids. Trimming at V came to 5 bases and at J to 6 bases, leaving 3 bases not matched to a gene. CDR3 amino acids: CASRPGGPGELFF. For the CDR3, the DNA is TGCGCCAGCAGACCAGGGGGCCCCGGGGAGCTGTTTTTT.